The subject of this entry is one T cell receptor (beta chain). Its specificity is unknown. One to two pinch biopsies were taken from the rectum during colonoscopy. The CDR3 loop spans 14 amino acids. Trimming took off 0 bases at V and 1 base at J, with 5 bases between the two ends. Germline V gene data show CDR1 as LNHNV and CDR2 as YYDKDF (reference sequence). This specimen belongs to a study of pediatric ulcerative colitis. General study findings and limits: Rectal repertoires separated controls, mild-moderate and acute severe colitis. No controls had the two rectal clonotypes shared by ulcerative colitis patients.

Sequencing depth was up to 500,000 reads per sample. Clones were read by immunoSEQ multiplex PCR, and TCRdb kept only the in-frame ones, dropping some. The sample consists of some 43,000 clones, 78% of them appearing once. The chain carries TRBV15 and TRBJ2-3; D unresolved. The TCR sequence derives from a girl under 18 with moderate ulcerative colitis. Sequenced material: gut tissue. The CDR3 loop reads CATSRDKGTDTQYF. DNA of the CDR3: TGTGCCACCAGCAGAGATAAGGGCACAGATACGCAGTATTTT.